The sequence of this TCR beta chain was determined in a study of T cell responses to AZD1222 COVID-19 vaccine. Study conclusions and caveats: Two AZD1222 doses significantly raised spike-specific TCR breadth and depth over controls. Donors were mostly white British, more females; clonal diversity possibly underestimated.

As concerns this clone: Antigen unknown.

V lost 4 bases, J lost 3 bases, and 12 bases lay in between. The length of the CDR3 is 15 residues. CDR1 is SNHLY and CDR2 is FYNNEI in the germline V gene. Sequenced by immunoSEQ multiplex PCR; TCRdb stores in-frame clones only, minus some. There are about 110,000 clones in the sample; about nine tenths occur only once, and approximately 8.2% lies in the top ten. The sequenced sample was peripheral blood, obtained 28 days after the second AZD1222 dose. The genes are TRBV2 and TRBJ2-2; D might be TRBD1 or TRBD2, each matching 6 bases. This clonotype originated in an adult who received the AZD1222 COVID-19 vaccine. CDR3 sequence reads: CASSGRGTHTGELFF. Here the CDR3 DNA reads TGTGCCAGCAGTGGGAGGGGGACGCACACCGGGGAGCTGTTTTTT.